This T cell receptor (beta chain) was obtained from a study of blood T cell repertoires in COVID-19. How the authors handled the data: Reference gene primers were amplified, and this amplification served to estimate nucleated cell counts. TCRdb keeps only in-frame clones here, not all; method: immunoSEQ multiplex PCR. V, J and clone size derive from that table, while D and trimming were established from the DNA sequence. The data hold 200,000 to 300,000 clones, with 82% observed a single time. Trimming cost V 3 bases and J 6 bases; bases outside gene matches: 3. Germline CDR1 is SGDLS and CDR2 is YYNGEE. CDR3 length equals 15 residues.

The receptor was derived from a woman at least 80 years old with acute or convalescent COVID-19. V usage is TRBV9 and J usage is TRBJ2-2, with 12 bases identical to TRBD2. The specimen was peripheral blood. The CDR3: CASSGLAGVPGELFF. The CDR3 nucleotides read TGTGCCAGCAGCGGACTAGCGGGAGTACCCGGGGAGCTGTTTTTT.